Below, 6 T cell receptor beta chains from the same sample are listed, as sequenced in a study of blood T cells in healthy people across ages. Primed by a sample-barcoded 5' primer and a J-beta primer mix, a second PCR proceeded for 7 to 11 cycles. In TCRdb, the 5' RACE reads were re-called with MiXCR into one record per CDR3 protein. The table lists roughly 650,000 distinct CDR3 sequences, less than 40% of them singletons. The sample comprised blood. The receptors shown here come from a woman at least 80 years old in good health.

A word on this clonotype: Given a much more abundant clone one base away, this may be a read error. The chain has TRBV27 and TRBJ2-1; D might be TRBD1 or TRBD2, each matching 5 bases. The CDR3 runs to 14 residues. Trimming took off 8 bases at V and 8 bases at J, with 19 bases between the two ends. Germline V gene data show CDR1 as MNHEY and CDR2 as SMNVEV (reference sequence). CDR3 sequence reads: CASGTRTGTDEQFF. The CDR3 region has the DNA TGTGCCAGCGGGACCCGGACCGGCACGGATGAGCAGTTCTTC.

This chain uses TRBV7-2 with TRBJ2-3; 10 bases align to TRBD2. CDR3 length: 16 residues. Per the germline V gene, CDR1 is SGHTA and CDR2 is FQGNSA. After removal of 5 bases from V and 3 bases from J, the junction contained 8 bases not matched to a gene. The CDR3, as DNA: TGTGCCAGCAGCCGCAGAGCGGGGGGGAGGACAGATACGCAGTATTTT. It encodes CASSRRAGGRTDTQYF.

The rearrangement links TRBV14 to TRBJ2-7; perhaps TRBD2 as D (5 bases). Near its end, the DNA agrees better with TRBJ2-5, so the J call may be wrong. Per germline, CDR1 SGHDN and CDR2 FVKESK. This CDR3 is built from 15 residues. The DNA of the CDR3 is TGTGCCAGCAGCCAAGAACTAGGCGGACAAGAGACCCAGTACTTC. This encodes CASSQELGGQETQYF.

V usage is TRBV6-5 and J usage is TRBJ1-4; D gene ambiguous. Trimming pared 2 bases from V and 7 bases from J, leaving 14 bases between. The CDR3 consists of 15 residues. Germline V gene lookup returns CDR1 MNHEY and CDR2 SVGAGI. The CDR3 spells CASSYRVLSGEKLFF. The CDR3 bases are TGTGCCAGCAGTTACAGGGTGCTTAGCGGTGAAAAACTGTTTTTT.

In its sample, this clonotype was seen many times. The chain carries TRBV5-1 and TRBJ2-3; the D gene is possibly TRBD2 (5 bases). Trimming shortened V by 5 bases and J by 4 bases, and 5 bases separated the two germline ends. The CDR3 runs to 11 residues. CDR1 is SGHRS, CDR2 YFSETQ, per germline. In nucleotides, the CDR3 is TGCGCCAGCAGGGAGGCAGATACGCAGTATTTT. Encoded protein: CASREADTQYF.

This chain joins TRBV20-1 and TRBJ2-7; D is unclear. V lost 3 bases, J lost 1 base, and 10 bases lay in between. CDR1 is DFQATT and CDR2 is SNEGSKA in the germline V gene (reference sequence). The CDR3 totals 13 residues. The DNA of the CDR3 is TGCAGTGCTAGGACGGTGATGTCCTACGAGCAGTACTTC. Its translation is CSARTVMSYEQYF.